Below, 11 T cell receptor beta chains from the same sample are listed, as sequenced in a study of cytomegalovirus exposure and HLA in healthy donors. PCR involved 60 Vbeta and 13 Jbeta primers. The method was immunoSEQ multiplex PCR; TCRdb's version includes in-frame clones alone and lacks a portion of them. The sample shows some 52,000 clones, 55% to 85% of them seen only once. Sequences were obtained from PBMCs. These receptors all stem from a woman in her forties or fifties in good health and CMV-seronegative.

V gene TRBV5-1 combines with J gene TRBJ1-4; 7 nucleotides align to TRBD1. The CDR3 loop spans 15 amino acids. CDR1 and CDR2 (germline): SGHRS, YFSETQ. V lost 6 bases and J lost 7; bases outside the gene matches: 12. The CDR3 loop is CASTPTGEVGEKLFF. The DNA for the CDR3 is TGCGCCAGCACCCCCACAGGGGAGGTCGGTGAAAAACTGTTTTTT. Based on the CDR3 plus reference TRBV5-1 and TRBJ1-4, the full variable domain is KAGVTQTPRYLIKTRGQQVTLSCSPISGHRSVSWYQQTPGQGLQFLFEYFSETQRNKGNFPGRFSGRQFSNSRSEMNVSTLELGDSALYLCASTPTGEVGEKLFFGSGTQLSVL.

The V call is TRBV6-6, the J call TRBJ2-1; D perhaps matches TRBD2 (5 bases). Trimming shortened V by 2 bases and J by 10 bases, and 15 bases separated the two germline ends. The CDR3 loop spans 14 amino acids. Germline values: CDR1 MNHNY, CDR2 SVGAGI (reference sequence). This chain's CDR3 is CASSYTSSVEEQFF. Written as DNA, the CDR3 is TGTGCCAGCAGTTACACTAGTTCAGTTGAAGAGCAGTTCTTC.

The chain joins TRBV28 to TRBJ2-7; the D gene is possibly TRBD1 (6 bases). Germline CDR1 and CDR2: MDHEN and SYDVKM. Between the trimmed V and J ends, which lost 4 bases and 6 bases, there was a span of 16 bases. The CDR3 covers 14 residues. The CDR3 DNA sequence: TGTGCCAGCAGTTCTTACAGGGAAATCCGCGAGCAGTACTTC. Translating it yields CASSSYREIREQYF.

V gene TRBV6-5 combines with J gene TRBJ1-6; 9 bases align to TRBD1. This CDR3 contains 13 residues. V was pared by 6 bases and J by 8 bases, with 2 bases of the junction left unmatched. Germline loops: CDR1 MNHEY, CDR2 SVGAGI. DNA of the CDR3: TGTGCCAGCAGAAGGACAGGGGATTCACCCCTCCACTTT. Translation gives CASRRTGDSPLHF.

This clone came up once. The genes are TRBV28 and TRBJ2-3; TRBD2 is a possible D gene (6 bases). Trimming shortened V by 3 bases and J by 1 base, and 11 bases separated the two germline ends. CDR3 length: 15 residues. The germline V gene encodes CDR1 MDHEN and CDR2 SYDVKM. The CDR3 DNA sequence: TGTGCCAGCAGTTTCCCTGGCGGGGGCACAGATACGCAGTATTTT. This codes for CASSFPGGGTDTQYF.

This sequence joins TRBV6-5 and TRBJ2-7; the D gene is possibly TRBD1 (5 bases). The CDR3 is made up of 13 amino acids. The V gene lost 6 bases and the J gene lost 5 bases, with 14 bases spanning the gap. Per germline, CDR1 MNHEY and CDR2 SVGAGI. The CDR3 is CASSQGFVDEQYF. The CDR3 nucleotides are TGTGCCAGCAGCCAGGGTTTTGTCGACGAGCAGTACTTC.

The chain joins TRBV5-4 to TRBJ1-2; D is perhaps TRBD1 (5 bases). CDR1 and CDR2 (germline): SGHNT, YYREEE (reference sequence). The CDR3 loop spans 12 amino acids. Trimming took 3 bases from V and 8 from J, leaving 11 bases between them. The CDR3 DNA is TGTGCCAGCAGCTGGGGGGGAGAAGGCTACACCTTC. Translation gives CASSWGGEGYTF.

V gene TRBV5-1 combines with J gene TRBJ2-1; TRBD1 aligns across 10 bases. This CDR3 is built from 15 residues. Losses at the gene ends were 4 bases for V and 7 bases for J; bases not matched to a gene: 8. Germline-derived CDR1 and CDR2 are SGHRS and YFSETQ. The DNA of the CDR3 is TGCGCCAGCAGCCCGAGGACAGGGGGTACGAATGAGCAGTTCTTC. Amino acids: CASSPRTGGTNEQFF.

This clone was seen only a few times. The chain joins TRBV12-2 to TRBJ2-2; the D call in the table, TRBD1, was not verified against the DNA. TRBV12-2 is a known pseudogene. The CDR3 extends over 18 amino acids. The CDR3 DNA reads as TGTGCAAGTCGCTTAGCAGGGGACAGGGATAATGAGACCGGGGAGCTGTTTTTT. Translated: CASRLAGDRDNETGELFF.

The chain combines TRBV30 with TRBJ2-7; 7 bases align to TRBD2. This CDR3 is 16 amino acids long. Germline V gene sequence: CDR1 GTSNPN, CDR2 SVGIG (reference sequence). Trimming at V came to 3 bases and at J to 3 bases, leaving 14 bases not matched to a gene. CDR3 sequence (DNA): TGTGCCTGGAGCGAACGGGGAGGGGACTACGACTACGAGCAGTACTTC. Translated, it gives CAWSERGGDYDYEQYF.

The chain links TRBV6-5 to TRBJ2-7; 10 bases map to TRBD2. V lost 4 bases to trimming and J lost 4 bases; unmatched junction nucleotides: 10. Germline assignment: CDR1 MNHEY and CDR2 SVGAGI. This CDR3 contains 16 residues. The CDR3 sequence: CASSFLAGVLLYEQYF. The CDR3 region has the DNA TGTGCCAGCAGTTTTCTAGCGGGAGTCCTTCTGTACGAGCAGTACTTC.